Listed below are T cell receptor beta chains from one sample, sequenced in a study of T cell repertoires in cytomegalovirus infection. TCRdb itself ran the reads through MiXCR, one entry per CDR3 protein. The repertoire holds 100,000 to 150,000 distinct CDR3 sequences, with roughly a quarter as singletons. Their specific antigens are unknown. Sequenced sample: PBMCs, sequenced either directly or after in vitro stimulation (not recorded which). The source is a human donor in good health (CMV status not recorded). Some clones in this sample may be carry-over from other donors' samples. Both conserved end residues are part of each CDR3. D genes are given only for firm matches. Clone size is shown for a subset of rows, as once, few, many or a class of expanded clone.

d_call: TRBD1; clone_size: NA; j_call: TRBJ2-5; v_call: TRBV4-3; cdr3_nt: TGCGCCAGCAGCTCTGATCGGGACAGGGGAAGGGAGACCCAGTACTTC; cdr3_aa: CASSSDRDRGRETQYF
d_call: NA; clone_size: few; j_call: TRBJ1-1; v_call: TRBV4-1; cdr3_nt: TGCGCCAGCAGCCAAGAGCGGGGCCGGAACACTGAAGCTTTCTTT; cdr3_aa: CASSQERGRNTEAFF
d_call: TRBD2; clone_size: NA; j_call: TRBJ2-7; v_call: TRBV6-6; cdr3_nt: TGTGCCAGCTGTGGGGGACCGGGAGGCTACGAGCAGTACTTC; cdr3_aa: CASCGGPGGYEQYF
d_call: TRBD1; clone_size: few; j_call: TRBJ2-2; v_call: TRBV7-9; cdr3_nt: TGTGCCAGCAGCCGTAGGACAGGGCCAGGCGGGGAGCTGTTTTTT; cdr3_aa: CASSRRTGPGGELFF
d_call: NA; clone_size: once; j_call: TRBJ2-3; v_call: TRBV5-5; cdr3_nt: TGTGCCAGCAGCTTTCGGCTCTTGACTTATGATACGCAGTATTTT; cdr3_aa: CASSFRLLTYDTQYF
d_call: TRBD1; clone_size: many; j_call: TRBJ1-2; v_call: TRBV7-8; cdr3_nt: TGTGCCAGCAGCTTAAGGAGGACAGGGGACTATGGCTACACCTTC; cdr3_aa: CASSLRRTGDYGYTF
d_call: TRBD2; clone_size: NA; j_call: TRBJ2-5; v_call: TRBV4-3; cdr3_nt: TGCGCCAGCAGCCCTGGGGGGACTAGCGGGAGGCGGTACCAAGAGACCCAGTACTTC; cdr3_aa: CASSPGGTSGRRYQETQYF
d_call: NA; clone_size: few; j_call: TRBJ2-7; v_call: TRBV7-9; cdr3_nt: TGTGCCAGCAGCTGGCCGGGTAACAACTACGAGCAGTACTTC; cdr3_aa: CASSWPGNNYEQYF
d_call: NA; clone_size: NA; j_call: TRBJ1-2; v_call: TRBV19; cdr3_nt: TGTGCCAGTACCAAAGACCGAGCTAACTATGGCTACACCTTC; cdr3_aa: CASTKDRANYGYTF
d_call: NA; clone_size: once; j_call: TRBJ1-4; v_call: TRBV4-3; cdr3_nt: TGCGCCAGCAGCCGGGGCGGGACGGAATTTGAAAAACTGTTTTTT; cdr3_aa: CASSRGGTEFEKLFF
d_call: NA; clone_size: NA; j_call: TRBJ2-1; v_call: TRBV30; cdr3_nt: TGTGCCTGGAGTGCCAACACGGGGAATGAGCAGTTCTTC; cdr3_aa: CAWSANTGNEQFF
d_call: TRBD2; clone_size: NA; j_call: TRBJ2-6; v_call: TRBV6-2/TRBV6-3; cdr3_nt: TGTGCCAGCAGTCCAGGACTAGCGGGTCTCTCTGGGGCCAACGTCCTGACTTTC; cdr3_aa: CASSPGLAGLSGANVLTF
d_call: NA; clone_size: NA; j_call: TRBJ2-1; v_call: TRBV24-1; cdr3_nt: TGTGCCACCAGTGATCCCGCCGGCGGCGTTCGGTACAATGAGCAGTTCTTC; cdr3_aa: CATSDPAGGVRYNEQFF
d_call: NA; clone_size: few; j_call: TRBJ2-6; v_call: TRBV6-2/TRBV6-3; cdr3_nt: TGTGCCAGCAGTTACCCCCAGTATTCTGGGGCCAACGTCCTGACTTTC; cdr3_aa: CASSYPQYSGANVLTF
d_call: NA; clone_size: few; j_call: TRBJ2-1; v_call: TRBV5-1; cdr3_nt: TGCGCCAGCAGCTTGTGGACAGATCGTGAGCAGTTCTTC; cdr3_aa: CASSLWTDREQFF
d_call: NA; clone_size: NA; j_call: TRBJ2-2; v_call: TRBV29-1; cdr3_nt: TGCAGCGTTGCAACAGCAGGGGTCACCGGGGAGCTGTTTTTT; cdr3_aa: CSVATAGVTGELFF
d_call: TRBD2; clone_size: many; j_call: TRBJ2-1; v_call: TRBV7-9; cdr3_nt: TGTGCCAGCAGCTCGACTAGCGGGAAATACAATGAGCAGTTCTTC; cdr3_aa: CASSSTSGKYNEQFF
d_call: TRBD1; clone_size: NA; j_call: TRBJ2-1; v_call: TRBV18; cdr3_nt: TGTGCCAGCTCACCTGAGGGACAGCGAACGTTCTCCTACAATGAGCAGTTCTTC; cdr3_aa: CASSPEGQRTFSYNEQFF
d_call: TRBD2; clone_size: NA; j_call: TRBJ2-2; v_call: TRBV28; cdr3_nt: TGTGCCAGCAGTTGGGCCGGGACTACCACCGGGGAGCTGTTTTTT; cdr3_aa: CASSWAGTTTGELFF
d_call: NA; clone_size: NA; j_call: TRBJ1-2; v_call: TRBV4-3; cdr3_nt: TGCGCCAGCAGCCAAGAGTCGGCAGTTCTTGACTATGGCTACACCTTC; cdr3_aa: CASSQESAVLDYGYTF
d_call: NA; clone_size: NA; j_call: TRBJ2-2; v_call: TRBV11-2; cdr3_nt: TGTGCCAGCAGCTCATTACCTGGACAGACGAACACCGGGGAGCTGTTTTTT; cdr3_aa: CASSSLPGQTNTGELFF
d_call: TRBD1; clone_size: many; j_call: TRBJ2-7; v_call: TRBV7-3; cdr3_nt: TGTGCCAGCAGCTTAAGCGGGACAGGGGGCTACGAGCAGTACTTC; cdr3_aa: CASSLSGTGGYEQYF
d_call: TRBD2; clone_size: NA; j_call: TRBJ2-1; v_call: TRBV20-1; cdr3_nt: TGCAGTGCTTCCGGACTAGCCAGAAGTCAATACAATGAGCAGTTCTTC; cdr3_aa: CSASGLARSQYNEQFF
d_call: TRBD1; clone_size: NA; j_call: TRBJ2-1; v_call: TRBV19; cdr3_nt: TGTGCCAGCCTCGGACAGGGTGGAAAAAATGAGCAGTTCTTC; cdr3_aa: CASLGQGGKNEQFF
d_call: TRBD2; clone_size: NA; j_call: TRBJ2-7; v_call: TRBV28; cdr3_nt: TGTGCCAGCAGTTTAGCCCCCGGACTAGCGGGAGTTGACGAGCAGTACTTC; cdr3_aa: CASSLAPGLAGVDEQYF
d_call: TRBD1; clone_size: NA; j_call: TRBJ2-1; v_call: TRBV19; cdr3_nt: TGTGCCAGTAGGTCTAGGACAGGGAGCTACAATGAGCAGTTCTTC; cdr3_aa: CASRSRTGSYNEQFF
d_call: TRBD1; clone_size: few; j_call: TRBJ2-7; v_call: TRBV10-3; cdr3_nt: TGTGCCATCAGTGAGTGGGGGAGGGGACAGGGCAACTCCTACGAGCAGTACTTC; cdr3_aa: CAISEWGRGQGNSYEQYF
d_call: NA; clone_size: NA; j_call: TRBJ1-3; v_call: TRBV20-1; cdr3_nt: TGCAGTGCTAGCCAGGGTTCCGCTGGAAACACCATATATTTT; cdr3_aa: CSASQGSAGNTIYF
d_call: NA; clone_size: few; j_call: TRBJ1-4; v_call: TRBV7-2; cdr3_nt: TGTGCCAGCAGCTGGGTTAGAGGGGAAAAACTGTTTTTT; cdr3_aa: CASSWVRGEKLFF
d_call: NA; clone_size: many; j_call: TRBJ1-1; v_call: TRBV7-9; cdr3_nt: TGTGCCAGCACCCGTGGCAGGGTGAGCACTGAAGCTTTCTTT; cdr3_aa: CASTRGRVSTEAFF
d_call: TRBD2; clone_size: few; j_call: TRBJ2-1; v_call: TRBV6-5; cdr3_nt: TGTGCCAGCAGTTACTCGATTCCCGGAGGCGGGAGCTATGAGCAGTTCTTC; cdr3_aa: CASSYSIPGGGSYEQFF
d_call: NA; clone_size: NA; j_call: TRBJ2-3; v_call: TRBV3-1; cdr3_nt: TGTGCCAGCAGCCAAGACTTTCCCCAATCGACAGATACGCAGTATTTT; cdr3_aa: CASSQDFPQSTDTQYF
d_call: TRBD1; clone_size: many; j_call: TRBJ1-1; v_call: TRBV12-3/TRBV12-4; cdr3_nt: TGTGCCAGCAGTTCCACAGGGGGCACTGAAGCTTTCTTT; cdr3_aa: CASSSTGGTEAFF
d_call: TRBD1; clone_size: NA; j_call: TRBJ1-2; v_call: TRBV6-1; cdr3_nt: TGTGCCAGCAGTCGGGGGACAGGGCGGGACTATGGCTACACCTTC; cdr3_aa: CASSRGTGRDYGYTF
d_call: TRBD1; clone_size: NA; j_call: TRBJ1-5; v_call: TRBV11-2; cdr3_nt: TGTGCCAGCAGCCCGGGACAGGGGGCCAATCAGCCCCAGCATTTT; cdr3_aa: CASSPGQGANQPQHF
d_call: TRBD2; clone_size: NA; j_call: TRBJ2-1; v_call: TRBV27; cdr3_nt: TGTGCCAGCAGTTCGCGGGAGAGGGTGAATGAGCAGTTCTTC; cdr3_aa: CASSSRERVNEQFF
d_call: TRBD2; clone_size: few; j_call: TRBJ2-5; v_call: TRBV12-3/TRBV12-4; cdr3_nt: TGTGCCAGCAAACCCGAGGGACTAGCGGAGAACGTCCAAGAGACCCAGTACTTC; cdr3_aa: CASKPEGLAENVQETQYF
d_call: TRBD2; clone_size: NA; j_call: TRBJ2-1; v_call: TRBV6-2/TRBV6-3; cdr3_nt: TGTGCCAGCAGTCCAAGGCCAACGGGACTAGCGGGAGTGTACAATGAGCAGTTCTTC; cdr3_aa: CASSPRPTGLAGVYNEQFF
d_call: TRBD1; clone_size: few; j_call: TRBJ2-3; v_call: TRBV7-9; cdr3_nt: TGTGCCAGCAGCGCTACCGGGACAGGCACAGATACGCAGTATTTT; cdr3_aa: CASSATGTGTDTQYF
d_call: TRBD1; clone_size: NA; j_call: TRBJ2-6; v_call: TRBV19; cdr3_nt: TGTGCCAGTAGCGGGGACAGGGGGCTTGGGGCCAACGTCCTGACTTTC; cdr3_aa: CASSGDRGLGANVLTF
d_call: NA; clone_size: few; j_call: TRBJ1-1; v_call: TRBV18; cdr3_nt: TGTGCCAGCTCACCAATTGGGTCTAAGGACACTGAAGCTTTCTTT; cdr3_aa: CASSPIGSKDTEAFF
d_call: NA; clone_size: NA; j_call: TRBJ1-1; v_call: TRBV7-6; cdr3_nt: TGTGCCAGCAGCTTAGCAAGCAGGGAAAGTGAAGCTTTCTTT; cdr3_aa: CASSLASRESEAFF
d_call: NA; clone_size: many; j_call: TRBJ1-5; v_call: TRBV7-2; cdr3_nt: TGTGCCAGCAGCTTAGTATGGGCTCAGCCCCAGCATTTT; cdr3_aa: CASSLVWAQPQHF
d_call: NA; clone_size: few; j_call: TRBJ1-2; v_call: TRBV3-1; cdr3_nt: TGTGCCAGCAGCCAAGTTGACAAATCCCCTCGGTATGGCTACACCTTC; cdr3_aa: CASSQVDKSPRYGYTF
d_call: TRBD2; clone_size: few; j_call: TRBJ2-2; v_call: TRBV7-2; cdr3_nt: TGTGCCAGCAGCTCCGCCATTGGGCGGAGCGGGGGGCCCACCGGGGAGCTGTTTTTT; cdr3_aa: CASSSAIGRSGGPTGELFF
d_call: NA; clone_size: many; j_call: TRBJ1-1; v_call: TRBV7-8; cdr3_nt: TGTGCCAGCAGCCTCCAAGCCCCAGGGAACACTGAAGCTTTCTTT; cdr3_aa: CASSLQAPGNTEAFF
d_call: TRBD2; clone_size: NA; j_call: TRBJ2-1; v_call: TRBV19; cdr3_nt: TGTGCCAGTAGTATTTCACTAGCGGTTTACAATGAGCAGTTCTTC; cdr3_aa: CASSISLAVYNEQFF
d_call: TRBD1; clone_size: NA; j_call: TRBJ2-1; v_call: TRBV11-2; cdr3_nt: TGTGCCAGCAGCTCCAGCAGGACAGGTTACAATGAGCAGTTCTTC; cdr3_aa: CASSSSRTGYNEQFF
d_call: NA; clone_size: many; j_call: TRBJ2-7; v_call: TRBV7-2; cdr3_nt: TGTGCCAGCAGCTTAGACGGGACATTGGACGAGCAGTACTTC; cdr3_aa: CASSLDGTLDEQYF
d_call: TRBD2; clone_size: NA; j_call: TRBJ2-3; v_call: TRBV19; cdr3_nt: TGTGCCAGTAGTATAGAAGGGACTAGCGGGAGCACAGATACGCAGTATTTT; cdr3_aa: CASSIEGTSGSTDTQYF
d_call: TRBD1; clone_size: many; j_call: TRBJ1-5; v_call: TRBV12-3/TRBV12-4; cdr3_nt: TGTGCCAGCCTTGGACAGGGTGGTCAGCCCCAGCATTTT; cdr3_aa: CASLGQGGQPQHF
d_call: TRBD2; clone_size: few; j_call: TRBJ2-7; v_call: TRBV29-1; cdr3_nt: TGCAGCGCCACCCCGGGACTAGCGGGAAACGAGCAGTACTTC; cdr3_aa: CSATPGLAGNEQYF
d_call: NA; clone_size: NA; j_call: TRBJ2-3; v_call: TRBV6-5; cdr3_nt: TGTGCCAGCAAGGGAAGGGGAGGGGGCAACGCAGATACGCAGTATTTT; cdr3_aa: CASKGRGGGNADTQYF
d_call: NA; clone_size: once; j_call: TRBJ1-1; v_call: TRBV2; cdr3_nt: TGTGCCAGCAGTGAAGAAGGGGGCACTGAAGCTTTCTTT; cdr3_aa: CASSEEGGTEAFF
d_call: NA; clone_size: many; j_call: TRBJ1-4; v_call: TRBV11-2; cdr3_nt: TGTGCCAGCAGCTTAGATGGTGACAGATATGAAAAACTGTTTTTT; cdr3_aa: CASSLDGDRYEKLFF